Presented here are 29 T cell receptor beta chains from one specimen sequenced in a study of long-term antiretroviral therapy in people with HIV (dated by TCRdb to the early 2020s). The immunoSEQ hsTCRB v3.0 assay was used at survey level resolution to sequence the TRB variable region. Held by TCRdb, this immuneACCESS table contains in-frame sequences only and omits some clones. Under half of the omission traces to an unresolved V gene where checked; the cause of the rest is unknown. In this sample the table shows some 40,000 clones, about 94% of which occur a single time. Around 2% of the sample lies in the top ten. Sample: unsorted PBMCs, taken around 9.2 years after starting antiretroviral therapy. Every receptor here comes from a man aged 25-40 years with HIV.

V gene TRBV5-1 combines with J gene TRBJ2-3; D is uncertain. Trimming left V 2 bases short and J 1 base short, with 11 bases between. Germline V gene data show CDR1 as SGHRS and CDR2 as YFSETQ. The CDR3 loop spans 15 amino acids. CDR3 region: CASSLSRQGTDTQYF. The CDR3 DNA sequence: TGCGCCAGCAGCTTATCTCGCCAGGGCACAGATACGCAGTATTTT.

The count of this clone is one. The chain links TRBV28 to TRBJ1-2; D gene uncertain. Trimming removed 6 bases from V and 3 bases from J, with 5 bases in between. CDR1 is MDHEN, CDR2 SYDVKM, per germline. The CDR3 loop spans 11 amino acids. CDR3 sequence reads: CASSGDYGYTF. CDR3 sequence (DNA): TGTGCCAGCAGCGGGGACTATGGCTACACCTTC.

The rearrangement uses TRBV30 and TRBJ2-5; D remains ambiguous. The CDR3 covers 12 residues. Trimming left V 4 bases short and J 4 bases short, with 10 bases between. CDR1 is GTSNPN, CDR2 SVGIG, per germline (reference sequence). For the CDR3, the DNA is TGTGCCTGGATGAACGGTGGAGAGACCCAGTACTTC. Translating it yields CAWMNGGETQYF. Using reference TRBV30 and TRBJ2-5 for the parts outside the CDR3, the full variable domain is SQTIHQWPATLVQPVGSPLSLECTVEGTSNPNLYWYRQAAGRGLQLLFYSVGIGQISSEVPQNLSASRPQDRQFILSSKKLLLSDSGFYLCAWMNGGETQYFGPGTRLLVL.

The chain carries TRBV2 and TRBJ2-5, with 8 bases identical to TRBD1. CDR1 and CDR2 (germline): SNHLY, FYNNEI. V trimming: 6 bases; J trimming: 2 bases; junction bases outside the gene matches: 8. The CDR3 runs 15 residues. The CDR3 reads CASSHHDRGQETQYF. CDR3 nucleotides: TGTGCCAGCAGCCACCACGACAGGGGACAAGAGACCCAGTACTTC.

This clone was found a few times. This rearrangement joins TRBV6-1 to TRBJ2-1; no reliable D call. There are 13 residues in the CDR3. Trimming left V 5 bases short and J 0 bases short, with 5 bases between. CDR1 and CDR2 (germline): MNHNS, SASEGT. The CDR3 DNA is TGTGCCAGCAGTCCAAGCTCCTACAATGAGCAGTTCTTC. Amino acids: CASSPSSYNEQFF.

The chain links TRBV19 to TRBJ2-7; D call uncertain. Trimming pared 0 bases from V and 2 bases from J, leaving 8 bases between. The CDR3 contains 14 residues. Germline V gives CDR1 LNHDA, CDR2 SQIVND (reference sequence). In DNA form, the CDR3 reads TGTGCCAGTAGTATAGAAGGCTCTCCCTACGAGCAGTACTTC. Amino acid sequence: CASSIEGSPYEQYF.

This rearrangement joins TRBV19 to TRBJ2-7; perhaps TRBD1 as D (5 bases). This CDR3 has 14 amino acids. V dropped 3 bases and J dropped 4 bases, with 13 bases sitting between them. CDR1 is LNHDA, CDR2 SQIVND, per germline (reference sequence). The CDR3 protein is CASSIQGRDYEQYF. The CDR3 coding sequence is TGTGCCAGTAGTATCCAGGGAAGGGATTACGAGCAGTACTTC.

This chain uses TRBV29-1 with TRBJ1-2; D is perhaps TRBD1 (5 bases). Germline loops: CDR1 SQVTM, CDR2 ANQGSEA. This CDR3 is 12 amino acids long. V lost 6 bases and J 2 bases, leaving 10 bases between the germline ends. In DNA, the CDR3 is TGCAGCGTCAAGACAGTGAACTATGGCTACACCTTC. Protein: CSVKTVNYGYTF.

This rearrangement joins TRBV11-3 to TRBJ2-2; D gene ambiguous. V dropped 4 bases and J dropped 1 base, with 10 bases sitting between them. Germline CDR1 is SGHNT and CDR2 is YENEEA. This CDR3 has 15 amino acids. In DNA, the CDR3 is TGTGCCAGCAGCTCCCCTTGGGTGAACACCGGGGAGCTGTTTTTT. Protein product: CASSSPWVNTGELFF.

This chain's CDR3 is CASSFPTSGGAHTQYF. CDR3 bases: TGTGCCAGCAGTTTCCCAACTAGCGGGGGCGCCCATACGCAGTATTTT. The chain combines TRBV27 with TRBJ2-3, with 11 bases fitting TRBD2. Per germline, CDR1 MNHEY and CDR2 SMNVEV (reference sequence). J gave up 7 bases and V 3 bases, and 9 bases lay outside the gene matches. The CDR3 is 16 amino acids.

The V and J genes are TRBV30 and TRBJ1-6; 7 nucleotides line up with TRBD1. V shed 3 bases and J 4 bases; nucleotides not matched to a gene: 3. The CDR3 covers 14 residues. CDR1 and CDR2 (germline): GTSNPN, SVGIG (reference sequence). The CDR3 here is CAWRGDSYNSPLHF. The CDR3, as DNA: TGTGCCTGGAGGGGGGACAGTTATAATTCACCCCTCCACTTT.

The CDR3 DNA reads as TGTGCCAGCAGTTTATCGACTCCTGGAAACACCATATATTTT. This encodes CASSLSTPGNTIYF. This chain links TRBV27 with TRBJ1-3; D is unclear. The V gene's germline CDR1 is MNHEY and CDR2 SMNVEV (reference sequence). The CDR3 contains 14 residues. Trimming left V 0 bases short and J 2 bases short, with 5 bases between.

The chain has TRBV11-2 and TRBJ2-5; 8 positions match TRBD2. After removal of 1 base from V and 10 bases from J, the junction contained 8 bases not matched to a gene. The CDR3 has 14 amino acids. Germline V lookup: CDR1 SGHAT, CDR2 FQNNGV. The CDR3 spells CASSLVSGGDDQYF. In DNA form, the CDR3 reads TGTGCCAGCAGCTTAGTTTCGGGGGGGGACGACCAGTACTTC.

This clone has only one observation. The chain links TRBV9 to TRBJ2-2, with D maybe TRBD1 (5 bases). Germline assignment: CDR1 SGDLS and CDR2 YYNGEE. The CDR3 sequence is 12 residues long. Trimming shortened V by 4 bases and J by 9 bases, and 10 bases separated the two germline ends. The CDR3 loop reads CASSPRDRELFF. The CDR3 DNA reads TGTGCCAGCAGCCCCAGGGATAGGGAGCTGTTTTTT.

This clone was found once. The chain links TRBV7-9 to TRBJ2-3, with 7 bases aligning to TRBD2. The CDR3 covers 14 residues. Per germline, CDR1 SEHNR and CDR2 FQNEAQ (reference sequence). Losses at the gene ends were 4 bases for V and 0 bases for J; bases not matched to a gene: 1. The CDR3 DNA is TGTGCCAGCAGCTCTAGCGGAAGCACAGATACGCAGTATTTT. It encodes CASSSSGSTDTQYF.

This sequence joins TRBV18 and TRBJ1-1; tentatively, D is TRBD1 (6 bases). The CDR3 sequence is 13 residues long. The V end was cut by 3 bases, the J end by 4 bases, with 9 bases between. The V gene's germline CDR1 is KGHSH and CDR2 LQKENI. The CDR3 protein is CASSPSGVTEAFF. CDR3 DNA sequence: TGTGCCAGCTCACCGTCAGGGGTCACTGAAGCTTTCTTT. Looking up the rest from reference TRBV18 and TRBJ1-1 gives the full variable domain: NAGVMQNPRHLVRRRGQEARLRCSPMKGHSHVYWYRQLPEEGLKFMVYLQKENIIDESGMPKERFSAEFPKEGPSILRIQQVVRGDSAAYFCASSPSGVTEAFFGQGTRLTVV.

This rearrangement joins TRBV9 to TRBJ2-3; 8 positions agree with TRBD2. The germline V gene has CDR1 SGDLS and CDR2 YYNGEE. CDR3 length equals 17 residues. V was pared by 4 bases and J by 2 bases, with 12 bases of the junction left unmatched. CDR3 nucleotide sequence: TGTGCCAGCAGCCTCCACATGCGGGGGGCCACCACAGATACGCAGTATTTT. Residues: CASSLHMRGATTDTQYF. Full variable domain (rest looked up from reference TRBV9 and TRBJ2-3): DSGVTQTPKHLITATGQRVTLRCSPRSGDLSVYWYQQSLDQGLQFLIQYYNGEERAKGNILERFSAQQFPDLHSELNLSSLELGDSALYFCASSLHMRGATTDTQYFGPGTRLTVL.

This clone was counted once. This chain joins TRBV6-5 and TRBJ2-5, with TRBD1 matching 7 bases. The germline V gene has CDR1 MNHEY and CDR2 SVGAGI. V dropped 0 bases and J dropped 5; count of bases not matched to a gene: 3. CDR3 length: 14 amino acids. The CDR3 loop is CASSYSIRGETQYF. The CDR3 coding sequence is TGTGCCAGCAGTTACTCGATCAGGGGGGAGACCCAGTACTTC.

The chain couples TRBV10-3 to TRBJ1-1, with 8 bases aligning to TRBD1. CDR3 length: 14 amino acids. The trim removed 11 bases at V and 1 base at J, leaving 9 bases unmatched. In germline, CDR1 is ENHRY, CDR2 SYGVKD. CDR3 amino acids: CAGSSGQGNTEAFF. CDR3 DNA: TGTGCCGGAAGCTCAGGACAGGGGAACACTGAAGCTTTCTTT.

The chain is built from TRBV11-3 and TRBJ1-5; D gene ambiguous. V was pared by 1 base and J by 7 bases, with 11 bases between. Per germline, CDR1 SGHNT and CDR2 YENEEA. The CDR3 length is 14 residues. Written as DNA, the CDR3 is TGTGCCAGCAGCTTAGGTGCGCGGCCCCAGCCCCAGCATTTT. It specifies CASSLGARPQPQHF. Together with reference TRBV11-3 and TRBJ1-5, the CDR3 gives the full variable domain: EAGVVQSPRYKIIEKKQPVAFWCNPISGHNTLYWYLQNLGQGPELLIRYENEEAVDDSQLPKDRFSAERLKGVDSTLKIQPAELGDSAVYLCASSLGARPQPQHFGDGTRLSIL.

The chain couples TRBV5-1 to TRBJ1-5; D not resolved. Germline CDR1 and CDR2: SGHRS and YFSETQ. The CDR3 runs 15 residues. Deletions cut 0 bases from V and 7 bases from J, with 14 bases between. The CDR3 region has the DNA TGCGCCAGCAGCTTGGGTATGGGAGCTAAGCAGCCCCAGCATTTT. It encodes CASSLGMGAKQPQHF.

In this sample, this clone turned up once. The chain uses TRBV9 and TRBJ1-3; D gene ambiguous. Looked up from germline, CDR1 is SGDLS and CDR2 is YYNGEE. The length of the CDR3 is 15 residues. The ends were cut back, 0 bases at V and 0 bases at J, with 7 bases in the middle. In DNA, the CDR3 is TGTGCCAGCAGCGTAGGACCAGGCTCTGGAAACACCATATATTTT. Its protein is CASSVGPGSGNTIYF.

V usage is TRBV6-5 and J usage is TRBJ2-2, with D perhaps matching TRBD1 or TRBD2 (7 bases each). CDR3 length: 12 residues. Trimming left V 6 bases short and J 16 bases short, with 18 bases between. Germline CDR1 reads MNHEY; CDR2 reads SVGAGI. The CDR3 DNA reads as TGTGCCAGCAGCCGAGCGGGACAGAGAAAGTTTTTT. Translated, it gives CASSRAGQRKFF.

The chain links TRBV19 to TRBJ1-5; the match to TRBD1 covers 8 bases. In germline, CDR1 is LNHDA, CDR2 SQIVND (reference sequence). The junction had 11 bases not matched to a gene; V was cut back by 3 bases and J by 1 base. This CDR3 contains 18 residues. CDR3 in amino acids: CASSIQGAGLMSNQPQHF. CDR3 nucleotide sequence: TGTGCCAGTAGTATTCAGGGGGCTGGGTTGATGAGCAATCAGCCCCAGCATTTT.

This clone was observed a few times. The CDR3 reads CASSPMNLVSAGELFF. The CDR3 bases are TGCGCCAGCAGCCCGATGAATCTAGTCTCAGCCGGGGAGCTGTTTTTT. The chain joins TRBV4-1 to TRBJ2-2; D is unresolved. V was clipped by 4 bases and J by 6 bases, with 18 bases between them. Germline loops: CDR1 MGHRA, CDR2 YSYEKL. The length of the CDR3 is 16 residues.

J is TRBJ2-7 and V is TRBV14; D may be TRBD1 (5 bases). Looked up from germline, CDR1 is SGHDN and CDR2 is FVKESK. Trimming took 4 bases from V and 4 from J, leaving 8 bases between them. The CDR3 runs to 12 residues. The CDR3 nucleotides read TGTGCCAGCAGCCCCGGACATTACGAGCAGTACTTC. It translates to CASSPGHYEQYF.

The count of this clone is one. The chain links TRBV7-9 to TRBJ2-7; 9 bases match TRBD1. Germline trimming cut 1 base from V and 3 bases from J; bases unmatched to any gene: 4. The V gene's germline CDR1 is SEHNR and CDR2 FQNEAQ (reference sequence). This CDR3 has 15 residues. This CDR3 is CASSLVGDRDYEQYF. For the CDR3, the DNA is TGTGCCAGCAGCTTAGTTGGGGACAGGGACTACGAGCAGTACTTC.

V is TRBV21-1 and J is TRBJ2-1; the DNA was not compared with TRBD2, the D call given in the table. TRBV21-1 is a recognized pseudogene. There are 15 residues in the CDR3. The chain's CDR3 is CAPLAGGTIYNEQFF. In nucleotides, the CDR3 is TGTGCCCCACTAGCGGGGGGGACTATTTATAATGAGCAGTTCTTC.

V is TRBV28 and J is TRBJ1-6; TRBD1 agrees at 9 bases. V gave up 3 bases and J gave up 7 bases; unmatched junction bases: 4. Germline V gene sequence: CDR1 MDHEN, CDR2 SYDVKM. The CDR3 runs to 15 residues. The CDR3 DNA follows: TGTGCCAGCAGTTTGGTGGGACAGGGCAATTCACCCCTCCACTTT. This translates into CASSLVGQGNSPLHF. The full variable domain, rest sourced from reference TRBV28 and TRBJ1-6, is DVKVTQSSRYLVKRTGEKVFLECVQDMDHENMFWYRQDPGLGLRLIYFSYDVKMKEKGDIPEGYSVSREKKERFSLILESASTNQTSMYLCASSLVGQGNSPLHFGNGTRLTVT.